Each of the 3 T cell receptor beta chains below was sequenced from the same sample in a study of shared clonotypes between healthy human individuals. Some clones are missing from TCRdb's copy, which holds only in-frame ones; the method was immunoSEQ multiplex PCR. The sample shows about 1.5 million clones, approximately 98% of them seen only once. The sample comprised naive CD4+ T cells sorted from blood. Subset reported: CD45RA+ positively selected. These receptors were obtained from a man aged 25 to 45 in good health.

The CDR3 DNA follows: TGCGCCAGCAGCCTAGGGGCGCTAGCGGGAGCAGCAGATACGCAGTATTTT. Its protein product is CASSLGALAGAADTQYF. This chain connects TRBV5-1 to TRBJ2-3; TRBD2 matches 10 bases. Trimming took 4 bases from V and 4 from J; bases not matched to a gene: 12. Germline CDR1 reads SGHRS; CDR2 reads YFSETQ. There are 17 residues in the CDR3.

V usage is TRBV7-2 and J usage is TRBJ1-3; D uncertain. The CDR3 extends over 13 amino acids. The V gene lost 3 bases and the J gene lost 1 base, with 4 bases spanning the gap. CDR1 is SGHTA, CDR2 FQGNSA, per germline. DNA of the CDR3: TGTGCCAGCAGCTTGGAGTCTGGAAACACCATATATTTT. This gives the protein CASSLESGNTIYF.

The gene calls are TRBV2 and TRBJ2-2; D ambiguous. Trimming removed 8 bases from V and 5 bases from J, with 6 bases in between. The CDR3 contains 11 residues. Germline V CDR1 and CDR2: SNHLY, FYNNEI. CDR3 loop: CASVTTGELFF. The DNA of the CDR3 is TGTGCCAGCGTCACGACCGGGGAGCTGTTTTTT.